Below are 5 T cell receptor beta chains sequenced from a single sample in a study of graft-versus-host responses after intestinal transplantation. Libraries were prepared by immunoSEQ multiplex PCR; TCRdb keeps only in-frame clonotypes and omits some of them. The sample comprises some 41,000 clones, about nine tenths of which are singletons, and roughly 7.1% rests with the top ten. Specimen: PBMCs, collected less than 280 days after transplant. These TCRs come from a human patient who received an intestinal transplant, so some T cells may come from the graft donor.

The chain links TRBV6-5 to TRBJ2-2, with 7 bases lining up with TRBD1. Per the germline V gene, CDR1 is MNHEY and CDR2 is SVGAGI. The junction had 4 bases not matched to a gene; V was cut back by 5 bases and J by 4 bases. The CDR3 has 14 amino acids. CDR3 nucleotides: TGTGCCAGCAGTAGACAGGGTTCCACCGGGGAGCTGTTTTTT. Translated, it gives CASSRQGSTGELFF.

Only one count was recorded for this clone. The junction departs from the called germline gene at one end, perhaps through a read error. The chain joins TRBV13 to TRBJ2-4, with TRBD1 identical over 8 bases. This CDR3 is built from 13 residues. CDR1 and CDR2 (germline): PRHDT, FYEKMQ (reference sequence). The chain's CDR3 is CASSLYDRGPTSF. DNA of the CDR3: TGTGCCAGCAGCTTGTACGACAGGGGTCCCACGAGCTTC. The full variable domain, in which reference TRBV13 and TRBJ2-4 provide the parts outside the CDR3, is AAGVIQSPRHLIKEKRETATLKCYPIPRHDTVYWYQQGPGQDPQFLISFYEKMQSDKGSIPDRFSAQQFSDYHSELNMSSLELGDSALYFCASSLYDRGPTSFGAGTRLSVL.

The chain joins TRBV2 to TRBJ1-5, with 10 bases lining up with TRBD1. V shed 7 bases, J shed 5 bases, and the junction held 5 bases outside the gene matches. The CDR3 is 14 residues long. The germline V gene encodes CDR1 SNHLY and CDR2 FYNNEI. The CDR3 region is CASTATGGYQPQHF. DNA for the CDR3: TGTGCCAGCACCGCGACAGGGGGCTATCAGCCCCAGCATTTT.

A word on this clone: Other DNA sequences in this specimen translate into the identical CDR3. The chain uses TRBV5-1 and TRBJ1-1; no reliable D call. Germline V gives CDR1 SGHRS, CDR2 YFSETQ. The length of the CDR3 is 13 residues. V lost 0 bases and J 8 bases, leaving 11 bases between the germline ends. This CDR3 is CASSLGGGGEAFF. CDR3 in DNA: TGCGCCAGCAGCTTGGGAGGTGGAGGCGAAGCTTTCTTT.

The chain employs TRBV11-3 and TRBJ1-1; TRBD1 is a possible D gene (6 bases). The germline V and J ends were trimmed by 2 bases and 7 bases, with 11 bases remaining between them. Germline CDR1 reads SGHNT; CDR2 reads YENEEA. The CDR3 has 13 amino acids. CDR3 bases: TGTGCCAGCAGCTTATCAGGGGAGAGTGAAGCTTTCTTT. It specifies CASSLSGESEAFF.